A single sample gave rise to the 29 T cell receptor beta chains below, sequenced in a study of response to subunit inactivated influenza vaccine. TCRdb reprocessed the RT-PCR reads via MiXCR and lists one record per CDR3 protein. The sample holds around 580,000 distinct CDR3 sequences, 12% to 15% seen once. The sample here was PBMCs from blood, taken 12 days after vaccination. All receptors derive from a man aged 50 or older who received an inactivated influenza vaccine.

As regards this clonotype: The conserved final phenylalanine or tryptophan is absent from the CDR3, which likely points to a read error. Because the CDR3's place on the DNA is in doubt, the DNA is left out and the CDR3 is given as listed by TCRdb. CDR3 sequence reads: CASSGKRNRDRVTL. The chain recombines TRBV7-9 with TRBJ2-1; the table calls TRBD1, which could not be checked here. The CDR3 sequence runs 14 residues, both termini included. Germline V lookup: CDR1 SEHNR, CDR2 FQNEAQ (reference sequence).

This clonotype was observed a few times. The DNA for the CDR3 is TGCGCCAGCAGCTTTAGCGGGGGGGCCCAATATGAGCAGTTCTTC. Its translation is CASSFSGGAQYEQFF. The chain employs TRBV5-1 and TRBJ2-1; 11 nucleotides align to TRBD2. The J segment lost 8 bases and the V segment lost 2 bases, leaving 6 bases of the junction unmatched. Germline CDR1 reads SGHRS; CDR2 reads YFSETQ. This CDR3 has 15 residues.

The chain uses TRBV27 and TRBJ2-1, with TRBD2 matching 11 bases. V dropped 1 base and J dropped 6; count of bases not matched to a gene: 11. Germline V CDR1 and CDR2: MNHEY, SMNVEV (reference sequence). CDR3 size: 18 residues. The CDR3 loop is CASSLLIAGGPVSNEQFF. The DNA for the CDR3 is TGTGCCAGCAGTTTATTAATAGCGGGAGGGCCTGTTTCCAATGAGCAGTTCTTC.

This clonotype was recorded a few times. The chain has TRBV25-1 and TRBJ1-2; 8 bases fit TRBD1. The CDR3 is 14 amino acids. Unmatched junction bases numbered 6, after V lost 5 bases and J lost 4 bases. Germline loops: CDR1 MGHDK, CDR2 SYGVNS. The CDR3 region has the DNA TGTGCCAGCAGTTCAGCAGGGGGCGTCTATGGCTACACCTTC. Translated, it gives CASSSAGGVYGYTF.

This clonotype was counted a few times. The chain combines TRBV11-2 with TRBJ2-5; the D is unclear. Germline V lookup: CDR1 SGHAT, CDR2 FQNNGV. CDR3 length: 14 residues. Trimming stripped 1 base from V and 5 bases from J, with 11 bases between. CDR3 DNA sequence: TGTGCCAGCAGCTTAGTTGGGCGCAGGGAGACCCAGTACTTC. This gives the protein CASSLVGRRETQYF. Full variable domain (outside the CDR3, taken from reference TRBV11-2 and TRBJ2-5): EAGVAQSPRYKIIEKRQSVAFWCNPISGHATLYWYQQILGQGPKLLIQFQNNGVVDDSQLPKDRFSAERLKGVDSTLKIQPAKLEDSAVYLCASSLVGRRETQYFGPGTRLLVL.

The V call is TRBV24-1, the J call TRBJ1-5, with D possibly TRBD1 on 5 matching bases. CDR1 is KGHDR, CDR2 SFDVKD, per germline. Trimming took 2 bases from V and 6 from J, leaving 13 bases between them. The CDR3 consists of 15 residues. Here the CDR3 DNA reads TGTGCCACCAGTGATTCATCAGGGTCGGTTCAGCCCCAGCATTTT. Its protein is CATSDSSGSVQPQHF.

In its sample, this clonotype was seen a few times. This chain connects TRBV6-2 or TRBV6-3 to TRBJ2-4; TRBD1 matches 11 bases. Germline V lookup: CDR1 MNHEY, CDR2 SVGEGT. With 5 bases clipped from V and 6 bases from J, the junction kept 6 bases outside the gene matches. This CDR3 is 15 amino acids long. The DNA for the CDR3 is TGTGCCAGCAGTGGAGGGACAGGGGGAGCAAACATTCAGTACTTC. It codes for CASSGGTGGANIQYF.

V is TRBV18 and J is TRBJ1-1; a weak D match, TRBD1 (5 bases). V was trimmed by 6 bases and J by 0 bases, leaving 14 bases between them. Per germline, CDR1 KGHSH and CDR2 LQKENI. The CDR3 contains 15 residues. The CDR3 nucleotides are TGTGCCAGCTCGCACTCCGGGACGGTGAACACTGAAGCTTTCTTT. It yields the protein CASSHSGTVNTEAFF.

V gene TRBV10-3 combines with J gene TRBJ2-1; 13 positions match TRBD2. This CDR3 is 16 amino acids long. Germline trimming cut 2 bases from V and 7 bases from J; bases unmatched to any gene: 5. Germline-derived CDR1 and CDR2 are ENHRY and SYGVKD. The chain's CDR3 is CAISETSGGARNEQFF. The DNA of the CDR3 is TGTGCCATCAGTGAGACTAGCGGGGGGGCCCGGAATGAGCAGTTCTTC.

This clonotype was observed a few times. The V call is TRBV2, the J call TRBJ2-5; no reliable D call. The V end was cut by 1 base, the J end by 5 bases, with 5 bases between. The CDR3 runs to 12 residues. Germline assignment: CDR1 SNHLY and CDR2 FYNNEI. The CDR3 spells CASSEDVETQYF. As DNA, the CDR3 is TGTGCCAGCAGTGAAGATGTGGAGACCCAGTACTTC.

This sequence joins TRBV20-1 and TRBJ2-3, with D maybe TRBD2 (5 bases). The CDR3 is made up of 15 amino acids. V was pared by 6 bases and J by 0 bases, with 16 bases between. Germline-derived CDR1 and CDR2 are DFQATT and SNEGSKA (reference sequence). The DNA of the CDR3 is TGCAGTGCGTCCCGACCGGGAACTAGCACAGATACGCAGTATTTT. Translating gives CSASRPGTSTDTQYF.

This clonotype was picked up many times. This chain joins TRBV5-1 and TRBJ2-2; either TRBD1 or TRBD2 may supply D (6 bases each). The CDR3 is 15 residues long. The germline CDR1 and CDR2 sequences are SGHRS and YFSETQ. V was pared by 6 bases and J by 8 bases, with 20 bases between. CDR3 amino acids: CASIPVGGRRGELFF. The CDR3 DNA reads TGCGCCAGCATCCCCGTCGGGGGCCGACGGGGGGAGCTGTTTTTT.

The chain couples TRBV7-9 to TRBJ2-2; 9 nucleotides agree with TRBD1. Trimming cost V 5 bases and J 5 bases; bases outside gene matches: 6. This CDR3 is built from 15 residues. CDR1 is SEHNR and CDR2 is FQNEAQ in the germline V gene (reference sequence). The CDR3: CASSPSGQGTGELFF. CDR3 DNA: TGTGCCAGCAGCCCGTCGGGACAGGGTACCGGGGAGCTGTTTTTT. Based on the CDR3 plus reference TRBV7-9 and TRBJ2-2, the full variable domain is DTGVSQNPRHKITKRGQNVTFRCDPISEHNRLYWYRQTLGQGPEFLTYFQNEAQLEKSRLLSDRFSAERPKGSFSTLEIQRTEQGDSAMYLCASSPSGQGTGELFFGEGSRLTVL.

V and J are TRBV7-9 and TRBJ2-7; TRBD2 matches at 10 bases. This CDR3 is built from 16 residues. The trim removed 5 bases at V and 0 bases at J, leaving 7 bases unmatched. CDR1 SEHNR and CDR2 FQNEAQ come from the germline V gene (reference sequence). The CDR3 nucleotides read TGTGCCAGCAGCAGGGCCGGGACTAGCGACTCCTACGAGCAGTACTTC. Its translation is CASSRAGTSDSYEQYF. Full variable domain (missing parts from reference TRBV7-9 and TRBJ2-7): DTGVSQNPRHKITKRGQNVTFRCDPISEHNRLYWYRQTLGQGPEFLTYFQNEAQLEKSRLLSDRFSAERPKGSFSTLEIQRTEQGDSAMYLCASSRAGTSDSYEQYFGPGTRLTVT.

The J gene is TRBJ1-3, the V gene TRBV29-1; 7 positions agree with TRBD1. The CDR3 has 14 amino acids. Trimming took 6 bases from V and 2 from J; bases not matched to a gene: 7. Germline V gives CDR1 SQVTM, CDR2 ANQGSEA. The DNA for the CDR3 is TGCAGCGTGGGTACAGGGGAGGCTGGAAACACCATATATTTT. Protein: CSVGTGEAGNTIYF.

This clonotype was counted only a few times. CDR3 sequence (DNA): TGTGCCAGCAGCCAAGACCCCGGGACAGGGATTTTTCAGCCCCAGCATTTT. Translation gives CASSQDPGTGIFQPQHF. This rearrangement joins TRBV3-1 to TRBJ1-5, with 9 bases identical to TRBD1. CDR3 length: 17 residues. Germline assignment: CDR1 LGHDT and CDR2 YNNKEL (reference sequence). V shed 0 bases and J 6 bases; nucleotides not matched to a gene: 9. Variable domain in full (rest from reference TRBV3-1 and TRBJ1-5): DTAVSQTPKYLVTQMGNDKSIKCEQNLGHDTMYWYKQDSKKFLKIMFSYNNKELIINETVPNRFSPKSPDKAHLNLHINSLELGDSAVYFCASSQDPGTGIFQPQHFGDGTRLSIL.

The chain couples TRBV6-2 or TRBV6-3 to TRBJ2-5; TRBD1 aligns across 7 bases. The CDR3 is 14 amino acids. V was clipped by 2 bases and J by 5 bases; unmatched bases: 5. Germline lookup yields CDR1 MNHEY and CDR2 SVGEGT. This chain's CDR3 is CASSYPQGLETQYF. The CDR3 bases are TGTGCCAGCAGTTACCCACAGGGGCTGGAGACCCAGTACTTC.

This clonotype was found a few times. The V call is TRBV20-1, the J call TRBJ2-3; the match to TRBD1 covers 8 bases. Germline values: CDR1 DFQATT, CDR2 SNEGSKA (reference sequence). The CDR3 spans 14 residues. Germline trimming cut 3 bases from V and 6 bases from J; bases unmatched to any gene: 8. Here the CDR3 DNA reads TGCAGTGCTAGGGACAGGGCTCGTGGGGATACGCAGTATTTT. Protein: CSARDRARGDTQYF.

The V gene is TRBV24-1, the J gene TRBJ2-1; D is perhaps TRBD2 (6 bases). The CDR3 is 16 amino acids. CDR1 is KGHDR and CDR2 is SFDVKD in the germline V gene. With 0 bases removed from V and 0 bases from J, the gap between germline ends came to 8 bases. The CDR3 protein is CATSDLGGDSYNEQFF. The DNA for the CDR3 is TGTGCCACCAGTGATTTGGGCGGGGACTCCTACAATGAGCAGTTCTTC.

This chain links TRBV24-1 with TRBJ2-5; 8 bases map to TRBD1. The CDR3 totals 16 residues. V lost 2 bases, J lost 5 bases, and 9 bases stayed unmatched. Germline V gives CDR1 KGHDR, CDR2 SFDVKD. The CDR3 region is CATSDSRQGLGETQYF. CDR3 in DNA: TGTGCCACCAGTGATTCACGACAGGGGCTCGGGGAGACCCAGTACTTC.

At least ten counts were recorded for this clonotype. The chain joins TRBV20-1 to TRBJ1-6; TRBD1 might be the D (6 bases). The V gene lost 3 bases and the J gene lost 5 bases, with 17 bases spanning the gap. The CDR3 runs to 16 residues. The V gene's germline CDR1 is DFQATT and CDR2 SNEGSKA (reference sequence). The CDR3 bases are TGCAGTGCTAGCCCCCCGACAGGCGTCAATAATTCACCCCTCCACTTT. It is translated as CSASPPTGVNNSPLHF.

The rearrangement joins TRBV5-1 to TRBJ2-4; D is unclear. V lost 3 bases and J lost 12, with 16 bases in between. Germline CDR1 and CDR2: SGHRS and YFSETQ. CDR3 length equals 13 residues. CDR3 amino acids: CASSSPPSGNQYF. The CDR3 DNA reads as TGCGCCAGCAGCTCCCCCCCTTCTGGGAATCAGTACTTC.

V and J are TRBV6-2 or TRBV6-3 and TRBJ2-7; TRBD1 matches 10 bases. This CDR3 region has 15 residues. Germline lookup yields CDR1 MNHEY and CDR2 SVGEGT. Trimming at V came to 6 bases and at J to 3 bases, leaving 8 bases not matched to a gene. The CDR3 is CASSLGQGDLYEQYF. DNA of the CDR3: TGTGCCAGCAGCCTCGGACAGGGGGACCTCTACGAGCAGTACTTC.

This clonotype was seen a handful of times. This sequence joins TRBV6-2 or TRBV6-3 and TRBJ2-5, with D perhaps matching TRBD1 (6 bases). CDR3 size: 19 residues. In germline, CDR1 is MNHEY, CDR2 SVGEGT. With 0 bases removed from V and 5 bases from J, the gap between germline ends came to 25 bases. The CDR3 region is CASSYSGARTAHLWETQYF. CDR3 DNA: TGTGCCAGCAGTTACTCCGGGGCGAGGACAGCCCATTTGTGGGAGACCCAGTACTTC.

The CDR3 reads CASSAGTGTTNEQFF. In DNA form, the CDR3 reads TGTGCCAGCAGCGCCGGGACAGGGACCACCAATGAGCAGTTCTTC. The chain has TRBV4-2 and TRBJ2-1; the match to TRBD1 covers 9 bases. There are 15 residues in the CDR3. In germline, CDR1 is LGHNA, CDR2 YNFKEQ. Trimming cost V 5 bases and J 6 bases; bases outside gene matches: 8.

The table lists this clonotype with a few counts. The chain is built from TRBV20-1 and TRBJ1-5; the D is unclear. Germline CDR1 reads DFQATT; CDR2 reads SNEGSKA (reference sequence). V was pared by 2 bases and J by 0 bases, with 5 bases between. The CDR3 has 13 residues. CDR3 bases: TGCAGTGCTAGACACCATAGCAATCAGCCCCAGCATTTT. It is translated as CSARHHSNQPQHF.

The chain is built from TRBV10-1 and TRBJ2-3; a possible D gene is TRBD2 (6 bases). Germline CDR1 is WNHNN and CDR2 is SYGVQD (reference sequence). The CDR3 has 14 residues. Trimming shortened V by 3 bases and J by 4 bases, and 11 bases separated the two germline ends. The CDR3 sequence is CASSDPRRADTQYF. DNA of the CDR3: TGCGCCAGCAGTGATCCCAGGAGGGCAGATACGCAGTATTTT.

This clonotype appeared a few times. The chain recombines TRBV7-2 with TRBJ1-2; TRBD1 aligns across 8 bases. V lost 5 bases, J lost 9 bases, and 11 bases stayed unmatched. Germline V gene lookup returns CDR1 SGHTA and CDR2 FQGNSA. The CDR3 length is 14 residues. The CDR3 protein is CASSTPGQVMSYTF. CDR3 sequence (DNA): TGTGCCAGCAGCACCCCGGGACAGGTTATGAGCTACACCTTC.

This clonotype was observed a few times. This chain uses TRBV7-9 with TRBJ2-7; D is perhaps TRBD1 (6 bases). Trimming removed 5 bases at V and 5 bases at J, with 19 bases between. CDR1 is SEHNR, CDR2 FQNEAQ, per germline (reference sequence). CDR3 length: 15 residues. The CDR3 DNA reads as TGTGCCAGCAGCCCGGCATCGCAGGGGCAAAACGAGCAGTACTTC. Translated: CASSPASQGQNEQYF.